The subject of this entry is one TCR beta chain. The antigen is unknown. The CDR3 length is 13 residues. The V and J ends lost 7 bases and 4 bases respectively, with 13 bases between them. CDR1 and CDR2 (germline): LNHDA, SQIVND (reference sequence). This entry comes from a study of vaccination effects on CD4 cells after COVID-19. Study-wide context: The second dose preceded post-vaccine samples by a median of 72 days.

Points from the study as a whole: Infection- and vaccine-induced clones contracted markedly late after vaccination.

Peptide-pool stimulation followed by sequencing identified expanded antigen-specific CD4+ clonotypes in the ViraFEST assay. After roughly 11 days in culture, the CD4+ T cells were isolated. Vaccine administered to participants consisted of two doses of either BNT162b2 or mRNA-1273. Some clones are missing from TCRdb's copy, which holds only in-frame ones; the method was immunoSEQ multiplex PCR. Seen here are 60,000 to 85,000 clones, around two thirds observed once, and the top ten hold approximately 1.5%. This chain joins TRBV19 and TRBJ1-2, with D possibly being TRBD1 (6 bases). Material: CD4+ T cells from PBMCs cultured with HCoV-229E spike peptides, obtained after COVID-19 vaccination. The clonotype was recovered from a human donor who received a COVID-19 vaccine. CDR3 DNA: TGTGCCAGTACTCCGACAGGACCCTATGGCTACACCTTC. Translated, it gives CASTPTGPYGYTF.